A selection of T cell receptor beta chains follows, all from one sample in a study. TCRdb passed the 5' RACE reads through MiXCR, listing each CDR3 protein once. The sample has roughly 40,000 distinct CDR3 sequences, 18% seen once; the top ten hold 2.5% to 3.5%. The source material was naive CD4+ T cells sorted from a lymph node. The receptor source for this set is a female donor with breast cancer. The CDR3 runs from the conserved cysteine through the conserved F or W. A D gene is named only where the DNA matches it firmly. Size is stated for part of the rows, as once, few or many counts, or as a class when the clone is expanded.

>few|.|TRBJ2-5|TRBV5-1
CASSRYGGQETQYF
TGCGCCAGCAGCCGCTACGGGGGCCAAGAGACCCAGTACTTC
>few|.|TRBJ1-1|TRBV20-1
CSAMEYGDTEAFF
TGCAGTGCTATGGAGTATGGGGACACTGAAGCTTTCTTT
>.|.|TRBJ2-1|TRBV2
CASSSSRALTNEQFF
TGTGCCAGCAGTAGTAGCAGGGCCTTGACCAATGAGCAGTTCTTC
>.|.|TRBJ1-2|TRBV6-6
CACKQEPNYTF
TGTGCCTGCAAACAGGAGCCAAATTATACCTTC
>.|TRBD1|TRBJ1-1|TRBV5-5
CASSWGQGATEAFF
TGTGCCAGCAGCTGGGGACAGGGGGCGACTGAAGCTTTCTTT
>.|.|TRBJ2-5|TRBV6-5
CASSTLLGSKMSGQYF
TGTGCCAGCAGCACTTTACTCGGATCCAAGATGAGTGGCCAGTACTTC
>.|TRBD1|TRBJ1-2|TRBV14
CASNLNPGQGARGYTF
TGTGCCAGCAACCTAAACCCGGGACAGGGGGCGCGTGGCTACACCTTC
>few|.|TRBJ2-2|TRBV5-6
CASSGSANTGELFF
TGTGCCAGCAGTGGGAGCGCGAACACCGGGGAGCTGTTTTTT
>.|TRBD1|TRBJ2-1|TRBV6-5
CASSFRGIGQFF
TGTGCCAGCAGTTTCAGGGGGATAGGGCAGTTCTTC
>few|.|TRBJ2-6|TRBV19
CASSITGANVLTF
TGTGCCAGTAGTATTACTGGGGCCAACGTCCTGACTTTC
>many|.|TRBJ2-7|TRBV20-1
CSAPRGGGEQYF
TGCAGTGCTCCCAGGGGGGGAGGGGAGCAGTACTTC
>few|.|TRBJ2-7|TRBV28
CATQTYFTYEQYF
TGTGCCACGCAAACCTACTTTACCTACGAGCAGTACTTC
>many|.|TRBJ2-5|TRBV5-1
CASSGKETQYF
TGCGCCAGCAGCGGCAAAGAGACCCAGTACTTC
>.|.|TRBJ2-1|TRBV7-9
CASSMTPGQQFF
TGTGCCAGCAGCATGACCCCGGGACAGCAGTTCTTC
>.|.|TRBJ2-7|TRBV5-1
CASSFESYEQYF
TGCGCCAGCAGCTTTGAAAGCTACGAGCAGTACTTC
>few|.|TRBJ2-5|TRBV7-6
CASSYPGETQYF
TGTGCCAGCAGCTATCCTGGAGAGACCCAGTACTTC
>.|TRBD2|TRBJ2-5|TRBV20-1
CSARAGAELAGAVTQYF
TGCAGTGCTAGAGCCGGGGCGGAACTAGCGGGAGCGGTGACCCAGTACTTC
>.|.|TRBJ2-3|TRBV9
CVSSEGDRRDTQYF
TGTGTCAGCAGCGAGGGGGACCGCCGGGATACGCAGTATTTT
>few|.|TRBJ2-7|TRBV10-1
CASSEAHPSSYEQYF
TGCGCCAGCAGTGAGGCCCACCCGAGCTCCTACGAGCAGTACTTC
>many|TRBD2|TRBJ2-5|TRBV7-2
CASSFAGAETQYF
TGTGCCAGCAGCTTCGCGGGAGCAGAGACCCAGTACTTC
>many|TRBD1|TRBJ1-2|TRBV5-1
CASREPGQGAGGYTF
TGCGCCAGCAGAGAACCGGGACAGGGGGCCGGTGGCTACACCTTC
>many|TRBD1|TRBJ1-1|TRBV14
CASSPGGRGSNTEAFF
TGTGCCAGCAGCCCAGGGGGTCGGGGTTCGAACACTGAAGCTTTCTTT
>.|TRBD1|TRBJ2-6|TRBV18
CASSPNTGAGANVLTF
TGTGCCAGCTCACCGAATACAGGGGCTGGGGCCAACGTCCTGACTTTC
>many|.|TRBJ2-2|TRBV7-3
CASSPSGRNTGELFF
TGTGCCAGCAGCCCATCAGGACGAAACACCGGGGAGCTGTTTTTT
>few|.|TRBJ1-1|TRBV7-2
CASSFHGNTEAFF
TGTGCCAGCAGCTTTCATGGAAACACTGAAGCTTTCTTT
>many|TRBD2|TRBJ2-7|TRBV20-1
CSASEGRVGEQYF
TGCAGTGCCTCCGAAGGGAGGGTTGGCGAGCAGTACTTC
>.|TRBD2|TRBJ2-7|TRBV3-1
CASSSSGSGSYEQYF
TGTGCCAGCAGCTCTAGCGGGAGTGGGTCCTACGAGCAGTACTTC
>.|.|TRBJ2-7|TRBV13
CASSRQSYEQYF
TGTGCCAGCAGCCGTCAATCCTACGAGCAGTACTTC
>few|.|TRBJ2-5|TRBV5-6
CASSKQETQYF
TGTGCCAGCAGCAAACAAGAGACCCAGTACTTC
>.|.|TRBJ1-5|TRBV20-1
CSAGDRNQPQHF
TGCAGTGCTGGAGACAGGAATCAGCCCCAGCATTTT
>.|.|TRBJ2-3|TRBV10-3
CAISEWLAPDTQYF
TGTGCCATCAGTGAGTGGCTAGCCCCAGATACGCAGTATTTT
>.|.|TRBJ1-2|TRBV5-4
CASSQLQASYGYTF
TGTGCCAGCAGCCAACTTCAGGCCTCCTATGGCTACACCTTC
>.|.|TRBJ1-5|TRBV7-2
CASSLHSQVLKGQPQHF
TGTGCCAGCAGCTTACATTCACAGGTTCTCAAGGGTCAGCCCCAGCATTTT
>.|.|TRBJ1-5|TRBV5-1
CASSPGQSNQPQHF
TGCGCCAGCAGCCCGGGACAATCTAATCAGCCCCAGCATTTT
>.|TRBD1|TRBJ1-5|TRBV12-3/TRBV12-4
CASSFGQGGQPQHF
TGTGCCAGCAGTTTCGGACAGGGAGGTCAGCCCCAGCATTTT
>few|.|TRBJ2-1|TRBV6-5
CASSYSKAVARHWGQFF
TGTGCCAGCAGTTACTCGAAGGCGGTAGCGCGACATTGGGGGCAGTTCTTC
>.|.|TRBJ1-1|TRBV7-2
CASSSPSMKAFF
TGTGCCAGCAGCTCCCCGTCGATGAAAGCTTTCTTT
>.|.|TRBJ1-2|TRBV7-2
CASSLTITNYGYTF
TGTGCCAGCAGCTTAACCATAACTAACTATGGCTACACCTTC
>.|.|TRBJ2-7|TRBV6-1
CASSEGGRVTEQYF
TGTGCCAGCAGTGAAGGGGGCAGGGTCACTGAGCAGTACTTC
>few|.|TRBJ2-7|TRBV6-1
CASSYGLDYEQYF
TGTGCCAGCAGCTACGGACTCGACTACGAGCAGTACTTC
>once|.|TRBJ2-1|TRBV5-4
CASSPSTYNEQFF
TGTGCCAGCAGCCCATCGACCTACAATGAGCAGTTCTTC
>.|.|TRBJ1-1|TRBV3-1
CASSQQFTEAFF
TGTGCCAGCAGCCAACAATTCACTGAAGCTTTCTTT
>.|.|TRBJ2-2|TRBV4-1
CASSQDRPGWDTGELFF
TGCGCCAGCAGCCAAGATCGGCCAGGGTGGGACACCGGGGAGCTGTTTTTT
>many|TRBD1|TRBJ1-1|TRBV6-1
CASSGRQGTNTEAFF
TGTGCCAGCAGTGGGCGACAGGGGACGAACACTGAAGCTTTCTTT
>once|TRBD1|TRBJ1-2|TRBV20-1
CSATRTGLNYGYTF
TGCAGTGCTACCCGGACAGGGTTGAACTATGGCTACACCTTC
>.|TRBD1|TRBJ1-5|TRBV6-1
CASTRGRNQPQHF
TGTGCCAGCACGAGGGGGCGGAATCAGCCCCAGCATTTT
>.|.|TRBJ2-5|TRBV12-3/TRBV12-4
CASSQGRETQYF
TGTGCCAGCAGCCAGGGGAGAGAGACCCAGTACTTC
>medium-sized|TRBD2|TRBJ2-7|TRBV7-2
CASSPGLATSEQYF
TGTGCCAGCAGCCCTGGACTAGCGACCAGCGAGCAGTACTTC
>.|TRBD1|TRBJ1-5|TRBV5-1
CASSSSGGAGQPQHF
TGCGCCAGCAGTTCATCAGGGGGCGCGGGACAGCCCCAGCATTTT
>few|.|TRBJ1-1|TRBV29-1
CSVVGYMNTEAFF
TGCAGCGTTGTTGGCTATATGAACACTGAAGCTTTCTTT
>.|TRBD2|TRBJ2-3|TRBV7-2
CASSTRAGGTDTQYF
TGTGCCAGCAGCACGCGAGCGGGAGGGACAGATACGCAGTATTTT